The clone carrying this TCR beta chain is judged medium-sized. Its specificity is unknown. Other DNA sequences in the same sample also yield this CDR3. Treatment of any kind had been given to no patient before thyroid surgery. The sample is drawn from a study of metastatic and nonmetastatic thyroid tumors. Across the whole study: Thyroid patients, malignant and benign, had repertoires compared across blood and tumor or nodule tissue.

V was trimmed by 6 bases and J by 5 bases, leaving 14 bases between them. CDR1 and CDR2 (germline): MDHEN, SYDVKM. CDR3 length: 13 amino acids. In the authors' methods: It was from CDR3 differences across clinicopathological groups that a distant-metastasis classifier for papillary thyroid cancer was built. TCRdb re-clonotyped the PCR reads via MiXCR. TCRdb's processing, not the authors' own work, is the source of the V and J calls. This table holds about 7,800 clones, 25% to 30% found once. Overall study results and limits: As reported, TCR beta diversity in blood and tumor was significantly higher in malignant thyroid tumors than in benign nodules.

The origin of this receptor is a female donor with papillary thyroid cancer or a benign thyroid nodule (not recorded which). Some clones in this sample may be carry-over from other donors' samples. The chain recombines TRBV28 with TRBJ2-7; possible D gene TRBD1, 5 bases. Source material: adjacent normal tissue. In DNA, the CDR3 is TGTGCCAGCAGCCAAACCGGACAAAACGAGCAGTACTTC. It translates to CASSQTGQNEQYF. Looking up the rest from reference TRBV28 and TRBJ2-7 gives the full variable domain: DVKVTQSSRYLVKRTGEKVFLECVQDMDHENMFWYRQDPGLGLRLIYFSYDVKMKEKGDIPEGYSVSREKKERFSLILESASTNQTSMYLCASSQTGQNEQYFGPGTRLTVT.